This T cell receptor beta chain was identified during a study of T cells in localized non-small cell lung cancer (dated by TCRdb to 2018 to 2020). Study-wide context: The study analyzed T cell repertoires of 236 early-stage NSCLC patients, comparing tumors and uninvolved tumor-adjacent lungs. All 240 or so NSCLC patients in the cohort were treatment-naive and had localized lung tumors that were resected. A mean age of approximately 70 years was recorded for the NSCLC patients, of whom 129 were male and about a hundred were female.

At diagnosis, peripheral blood, uninvolved tumor-adjacent lung and tumor were collected and were preserved as a mix of fresh-frozen and FFPE material. For TCR repertoire profiling, blood samples were analyzed as peripheral blood mononuclear cells. TCR beta CDR3 regions were sequenced from DNA using the immunoSEQ Assay. Per the source publication's procedure: To compute T cell density, TCR beta template counts were normalized to usable DNA, which was estimated by amplifying housekeeping genes. Using the preseqR package, richness was estimated by extrapolating to 120,000 templates for tissue samples and 400,000 templates for PBMC samples. Clonality was defined as one minus Pielou's evenness. Tissue-enriched TCRs were identified through differential abundance testing performed on productive amino-acid clonotypes, with a minimum total count of 5 and an alpha of 0.1. The Jaccard Index and the Morisita Overlap Index were used to quantify repertoire overlap between compartments. TCR beta CDR3s were clustered by GLIPH together with public tetramer-defined viral CDR3s, and at least three viral sequences plus V-gene enrichment were required for viral motifs. This immuneACCESS table, as held by TCRdb, lists in-frame sequences with V and J called but not all clones. Of the missing ones, under half trace to an unresolved V gene in checked studies; the others have no known cause. Clone size and the V and J calls come from that table; the DNA yielded D and trimming. Within this sample are fewer than 40,000 clones, with roughly 93% of them counted one time only. 7.9% of the sample is taken by the ten largest.

What the work shows at the level of the full study, not this receptor alone: The highest T cell clonality was observed in uninvolved tumor-adjacent lung, where clonality exceeded that of tumor, suggesting that antigenic responses were more focused in uninvolved tumor-adjacent lung. Higher blood T cell density associated with longer overall survival, while higher adjacent-lung clonality associated with shorter survival. Because the study design was exploratory, TCR variables were selected using unadjusted p-values without false-discovery rate correction. A median of 57 of the top 100 tumor clones were detected in paired uninvolved adjacent lung, and 28 of these tumor clones were also found among the top 100 clones of the paired uninvolved adjacent lung. Multi-region tumor sequencing was not performed, so intratumor heterogeneity could not be excluded.

In regard to this clone: What this receptor recognizes is not known. No clone much larger than this one lies a single base away; base qualities are absent.

The sample in question was peripheral blood, obtained before any cancer treatment. This TCR was sampled from a female donor of 60 years or more with stage I lung adenocarcinoma.

The sequenced DNA is TGCGCCAGCAGCTTGGGGGCTAGCGGCAAAAACATTCAGTACTTC. Its coded protein is CASSLGASGKNIQYF. The chain was built from TRBV5-1 and TRBJ2-4; 7 bases in the junction line up with TRBD2. Reading from cysteine to phenylalanine, the CDR3 counts 15 amino acids. Only the CDR3 portion is preserved as DNA: 45 bases, with reading frame beginning at the first base. For CDR1 and CDR2, the germline V gene lists SGHRS and YFSETQ. Trimming removed 0 bases from V and 3 bases from J; the gene matches leave 3 bases unexplained. The CDR3, completed at both ends by the reference TRBV5-1 and TRBJ2-4 genes, gives the full variable domain KAGVTQTPRYLIKTRGQQVTLSCSPISGHRSVSWYQQTPGQGLQFLFEYFSETQRNKGNFPGRFSGRQFSNSRSEMNVSTLELGDSALYLCASSLGASGKNIQYFGAGTRLSVL.